This T cell receptor beta chain was recovered during a study of T cells in Graves' hyperthyroidism and ophthalmopathy. Amplification of TCR beta CDR3 regions was performed using RNA transcripts as template. In the first-round RT-PCR of the TCR CDR3, the HTBI primer set was used. A single record per CDR3 protein comes from TCRdb applying MiXCR to the multiplex PCR reads. The profile shows 380,000 or so distinct CDR3 sequences, roughly 13% of them singletons. Drawn at first hyperthyroidism diagnosis, the blood sample preceded any ophthalmopathy symptoms. Around 9.9 ml of fresh peripheral blood supplied the PBMCs. The sequence was obtained from a young man with Graves' hyperthyroidism that later progressed to Graves' ophthalmopathy. Material: blood.

The CDR3 reads CASSLARGWETQYF. For the CDR3, the DNA is TGTGCCAGCAGCTTGGCCCGGGGCTGGGAGACGCAGTATTTT. The chain employs TRBV5-6 and TRBJ2-3; D tentatively fits TRBD1 or TRBD2 (5 bases each). Between the trimmed V and J ends, which lost 0 bases and 9 bases, there was a span of 14 bases. Germline V CDR1 and CDR2: SGHDT, YYEEEE. CDR3 length: 14 residues.